This TCR beta chain was captured by sequencing in a study of cytomegalovirus exposure and HLA in healthy donors. As for the study in general: The early release's HLA-typed donors yielded 80 million to 95 million unique TCRs. Points from the study as a whole: Later work found that TCR association rates differed between HLA loci; DRB1 had the most and HLA-C the fewest. TCR beta sequences reportedly predicted most subjects' HLA-A and HLA-B alleles accurately.

In the PCR, 60 Vbeta and 13 Jbeta primers were used. TCRdb keeps only in-frame clones here, not all; method: immunoSEQ multiplex PCR. The sample contains approximately 160,000 clones, about 70% of which appear only once. For this clone: The antigen is undetermined.

In germline, CDR1 is SEHNR, CDR2 FQNEAQ (reference sequence). The CDR3 is made up of 13 amino acids. The V and J ends lost 5 bases and 2 bases respectively, with 8 bases between them. V gene TRBV7-9 combines with J gene TRBJ2-3; D is ambiguous. The material sequenced was PBMCs. This clonotype was obtained from a woman under 30 in good health and CMV-seropositive. The CDR3 nucleotides read TGTGCCAGCAGCGCTATGGTCACAGATACGCAGTATTTT. Its protein product is CASSAMVTDTQYF.